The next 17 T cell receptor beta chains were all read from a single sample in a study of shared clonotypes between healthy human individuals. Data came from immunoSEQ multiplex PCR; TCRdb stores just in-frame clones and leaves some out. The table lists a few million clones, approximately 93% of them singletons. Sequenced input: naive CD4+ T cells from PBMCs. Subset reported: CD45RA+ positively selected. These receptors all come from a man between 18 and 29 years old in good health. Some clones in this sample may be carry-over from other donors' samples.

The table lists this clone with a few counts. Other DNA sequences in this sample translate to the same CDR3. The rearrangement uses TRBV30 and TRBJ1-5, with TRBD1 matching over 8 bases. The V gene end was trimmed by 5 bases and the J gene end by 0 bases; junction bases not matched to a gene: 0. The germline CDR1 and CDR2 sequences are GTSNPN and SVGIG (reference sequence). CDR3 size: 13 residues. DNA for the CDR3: TGTGCCTGGGGACAGGGTAGCAATCAGCCCCAGCATTTT. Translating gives CAWGQGSNQPQHF.

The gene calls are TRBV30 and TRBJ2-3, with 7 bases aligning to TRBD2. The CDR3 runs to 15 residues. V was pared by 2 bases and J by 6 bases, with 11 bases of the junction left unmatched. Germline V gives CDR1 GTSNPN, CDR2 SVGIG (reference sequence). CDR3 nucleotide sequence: TGTGCCTGGAGTAGTGGGGCGGGAGAGACCGATACGCAGTATTTT. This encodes CAWSSGAGETDTQYF. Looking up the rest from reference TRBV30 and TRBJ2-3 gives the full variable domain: SQTIHQWPATLVQPVGSPLSLECTVEGTSNPNLYWYRQAAGRGLQLLFYSVGIGQISSEVPQNLSASRPQDRQFILSSKKLLLSDSGFYLCAWSSGAGETDTQYFGPGTRLTVL.

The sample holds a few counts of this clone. The CDR3 here is CASRGGRQPQHF. The CDR3 nucleotides read TGTGCCAGCCGTGGGGGCAGGCAGCCCCAGCATTTT. This chain uses TRBV2 with TRBJ1-5, with TRBD1 as a possible D gene (6 bases). Between the trimmed V and J ends, which lost 8 bases and 7 bases, there was a span of 12 bases. Germline CDR1 reads SNHLY; CDR2 reads FYNNEI. The CDR3 extends over 12 amino acids.

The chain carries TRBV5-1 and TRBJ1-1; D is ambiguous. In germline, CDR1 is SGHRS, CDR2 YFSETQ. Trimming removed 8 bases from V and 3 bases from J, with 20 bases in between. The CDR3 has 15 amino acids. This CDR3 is CASSRTAVLDTEAFF. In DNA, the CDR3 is TGCGCCAGTTCGCGAACCGCGGTTTTGGACACTGAAGCTTTCTTT.

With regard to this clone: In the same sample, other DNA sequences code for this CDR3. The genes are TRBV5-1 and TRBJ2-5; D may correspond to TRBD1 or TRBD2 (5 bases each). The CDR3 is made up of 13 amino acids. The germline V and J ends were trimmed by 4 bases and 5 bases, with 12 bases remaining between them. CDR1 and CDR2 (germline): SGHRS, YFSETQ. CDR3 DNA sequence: TGCGCCAGCAGCCCGACGGGGCAGGAGACCCAGTACTTC. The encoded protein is CASSPTGQETQYF.

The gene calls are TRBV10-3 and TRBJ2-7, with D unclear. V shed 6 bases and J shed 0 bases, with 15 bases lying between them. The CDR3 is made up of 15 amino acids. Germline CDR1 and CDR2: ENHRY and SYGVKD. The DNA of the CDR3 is TGTGCCATCAGGCTTACTTTACAGAGCTCCTACGAGCAGTACTTC. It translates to CAIRLTLQSSYEQYF.

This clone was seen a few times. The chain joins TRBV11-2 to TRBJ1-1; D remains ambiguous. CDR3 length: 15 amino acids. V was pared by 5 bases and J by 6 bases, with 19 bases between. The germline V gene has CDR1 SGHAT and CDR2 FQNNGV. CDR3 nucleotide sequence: TGTGCCAGCAGCCCACATCCCCTACGGACGGCTGAAGCTTTCTTT. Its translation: CASSPHPLRTAEAFF.

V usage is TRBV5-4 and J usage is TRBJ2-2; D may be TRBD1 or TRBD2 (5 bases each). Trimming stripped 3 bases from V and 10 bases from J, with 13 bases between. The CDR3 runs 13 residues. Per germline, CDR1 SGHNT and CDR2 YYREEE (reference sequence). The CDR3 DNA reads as TGTGCCAGCAGCTCGAGGGGAGTGGAGGAGCTGTTTTTT. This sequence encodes CASSSRGVEELFF. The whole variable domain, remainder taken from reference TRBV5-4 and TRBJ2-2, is ETGVTQSPTHLIKTRGQQVTLRCSSQSGHNTVSWYQQALGQGPQFIFQYYREEENGRGNFPPRFSGLQFPNYSSELNVNALELDDSALYLCASSSRGVEELFFGEGSRLTVL.

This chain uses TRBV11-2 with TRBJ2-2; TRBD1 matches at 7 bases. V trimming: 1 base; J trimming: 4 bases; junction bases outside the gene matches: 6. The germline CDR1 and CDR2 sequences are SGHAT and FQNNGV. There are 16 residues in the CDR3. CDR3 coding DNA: TGTGCCAGCAGCTTAGGACAGGGTATAGGCACCGGGGAGCTGTTTTTT. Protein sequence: CASSLGQGIGTGELFF.

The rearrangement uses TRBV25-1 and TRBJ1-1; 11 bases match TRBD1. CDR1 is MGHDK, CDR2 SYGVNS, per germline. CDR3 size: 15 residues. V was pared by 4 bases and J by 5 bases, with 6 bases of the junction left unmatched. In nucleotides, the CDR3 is TGTGCCAGCAGTGCTGGGGGGACAGGGGGTACTGAAGCTTTCTTT. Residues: CASSAGGTGGTEAFF.

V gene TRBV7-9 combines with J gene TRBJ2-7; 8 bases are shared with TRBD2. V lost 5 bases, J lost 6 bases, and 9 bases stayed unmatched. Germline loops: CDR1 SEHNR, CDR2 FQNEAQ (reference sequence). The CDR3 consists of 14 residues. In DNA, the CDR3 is TGTGCCAGCAGCCAATCCGGGACTAGGGGCGAGCAGTACTTC. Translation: CASSQSGTRGEQYF. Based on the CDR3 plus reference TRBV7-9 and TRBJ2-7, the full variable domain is DTGVSQNPRHKITKRGQNVTFRCDPISEHNRLYWYRQTLGQGPEFLTYFQNEAQLEKSRLLSDRFSAERPKGSFSTLEIQRTEQGDSAMYLCASSQSGTRGEQYFGPGTRLTVT.

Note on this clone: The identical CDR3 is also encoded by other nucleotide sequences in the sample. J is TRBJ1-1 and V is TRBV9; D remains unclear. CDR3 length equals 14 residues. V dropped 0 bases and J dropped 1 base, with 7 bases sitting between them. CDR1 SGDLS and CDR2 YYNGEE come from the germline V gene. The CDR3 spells CASSVGLRNTEAFF. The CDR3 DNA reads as TGTGCCAGCAGCGTAGGACTCCGGAACACTGAAGCTTTCTTT.

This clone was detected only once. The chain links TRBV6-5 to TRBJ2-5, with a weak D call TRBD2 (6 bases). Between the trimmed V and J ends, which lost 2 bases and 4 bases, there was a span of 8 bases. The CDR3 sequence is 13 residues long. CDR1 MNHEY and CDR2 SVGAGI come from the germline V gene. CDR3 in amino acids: CASSYMGGETQYF. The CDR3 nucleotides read TGTGCCAGCAGTTACATGGGGGGAGAGACCCAGTACTTC.

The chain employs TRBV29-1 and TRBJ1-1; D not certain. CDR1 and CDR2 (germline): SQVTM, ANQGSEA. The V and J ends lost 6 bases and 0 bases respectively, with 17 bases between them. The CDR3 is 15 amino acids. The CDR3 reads CSVRLRLVLNTEAFF. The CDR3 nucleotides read TGCAGCGTCCGGCTCCGACTAGTTTTGAACACTGAAGCTTTCTTT. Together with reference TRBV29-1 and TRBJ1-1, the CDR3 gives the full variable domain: SAVISQKPSRDICQRGTSLTIQCQVDSQVTMMFWYRQQPGQSLTLIATANQGSEATYESGFVIDKFPISRPNLTFSTLTVSNMSPEDSSIYLCSVRLRLVLNTEAFFGQGTRLTVV.

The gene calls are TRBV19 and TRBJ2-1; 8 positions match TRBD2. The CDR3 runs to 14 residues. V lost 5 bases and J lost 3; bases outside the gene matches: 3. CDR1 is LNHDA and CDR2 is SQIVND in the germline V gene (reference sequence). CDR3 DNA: TGTGCCAGTAGTGAACTAGCGGACTACAATGAGCAGTTCTTC. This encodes CASSELADYNEQFF.

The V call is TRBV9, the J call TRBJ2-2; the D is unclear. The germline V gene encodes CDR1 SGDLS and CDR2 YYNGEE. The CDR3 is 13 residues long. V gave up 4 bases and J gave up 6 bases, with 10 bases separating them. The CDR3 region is CASSPSPAGELFF. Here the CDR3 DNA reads TGTGCCAGCAGCCCCAGTCCCGCCGGGGAGCTGTTTTTT.

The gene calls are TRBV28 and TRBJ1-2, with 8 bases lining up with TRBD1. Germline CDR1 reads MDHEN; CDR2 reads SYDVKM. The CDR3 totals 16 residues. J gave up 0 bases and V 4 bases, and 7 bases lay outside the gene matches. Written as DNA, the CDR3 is TGTGCCAGCAGTTCAGGGGGCGCGTCCCCTAACTATGGCTACACCTTC. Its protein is CASSSGGASPNYGYTF.